This TCR beta chain was obtained from a study of shared clonotypes between healthy human individuals. Germline V lookup: CDR1 LGHNT, CDR2 FRNRAP. V gave up 10 bases and J gave up 2 bases, with 21 bases separating them. The CDR3 has 15 amino acids. Profiled with immunoSEQ multiplex PCR; TCRdb holds only in-frame clones, not every one. Of more than 2 million clones in the sample, 90% to 95% are singletons; the top ten hold 0.1% to 0.15%. The source is a man younger than 35 in good health. V and J are TRBV12-5 and TRBJ2-7; D is uncertain. Sequencing was performed on naive CD4+ T cells sorted from blood. Subset noted: CD45RA+ positively selected. CDR3 amino acids: CATRPELGGPYEQYF. The CDR3 coding sequence is TGTGCTACCCGCCCGGAGCTGGGCGGCCCCTACGAGCAGTACTTC.